Below, 18 T cell receptor beta chains from the same sample are listed, as sequenced in a study of T cell changes during pregnancy in multiple sclerosis. Libraries were prepared by immunoSEQ multiplex PCR; TCRdb keeps only in-frame clonotypes and omits some of them. The sample yields 50,000 to 65,000 clones, about nine tenths seen once. This specimen was peripheral blood, taken in the first trimester of pregnancy. The receptors shown here come from a female donor in good health, enrolled as a control in a pregnancy study.

The rearrangement uses TRBV19 and TRBJ2-2, with a possible D match to TRBD1 (5 bases). V was shortened by 10 bases and J by 6 bases, with 24 bases between the two germline ends. There are 16 residues in the CDR3. The V gene's germline CDR1 is LNHDA and CDR2 SQIVND (reference sequence). DNA of the CDR3: TGTGCCACTACCCCTAAGTGGTCAGGGTTCGCCGGGGAGCTGTTTTTT. It specifies CATTPKWSGFAGELFF.

The chain recombines TRBV11-1 with TRBJ2-7; no definite D call. V was cut by 5 bases and J by 2 bases, with 16 bases left in between. This CDR3 spans 15 amino acids. Germline-derived CDR1 and CDR2 are SGHAT and FQDESV (reference sequence). The DNA for the CDR3 is TGTGCCAGCAGCCACTACGACGGGTTGGCCTACGAGCAGTACTTC. Translating it yields CASSHYDGLAYEQYF.

This clone qualifies as medium-sized. CDR3 sequence reads: CASSLSAYNEQFF. CDR3 bases: TGTGCCAGCAGCTTATCAGCGTACAATGAGCAGTTCTTC. The rearrangement links TRBV7-3 to TRBJ2-1; D remains ambiguous. This CDR3 has 13 residues. V was shortened by 2 bases and J by 4 bases, with 6 bases between the two germline ends. Germline V gene data show CDR1 as SGHTA and CDR2 as FQGTGA.

The V gene is TRBV5-1, the J gene TRBJ2-5; 12 positions match TRBD1. The CDR3 is 17 residues long. The V segment lost 5 bases and the J segment 1 base; nucleotides outside the gene matches: 9. Germline CDR1 SGHRS, CDR2 YFSETQ. The CDR3 loop is CASSPGTGGTSQETQYF. Here the CDR3 DNA reads TGCGCCAGCAGTCCAGGGACAGGGGGCACCTCCCAAGAGACCCAGTACTTC. The full variable domain, with the rest looked up from reference TRBV5-1 and TRBJ2-5, is KAGVTQTPRYLIKTRGQQVTLSCSPISGHRSVSWYQQTPGQGLQFLFEYFSETQRNKGNFPGRFSGRQFSNSRSEMNVSTLELGDSALYLCASSPGTGGTSQETQYFGPGTRLLVL.

The genes are TRBV9 and TRBJ1-2; 8 nucleotides match TRBD1. The CDR3 extends over 16 amino acids. Per germline, CDR1 SGDLS and CDR2 YYNGEE. Trimming cost V 0 bases and J 2 bases; bases outside gene matches: 6. CDR3 DNA: TGTGCCAGCAGCGTAGCGAGGACAGGGATGAACTATGGCTACACCTTC. Encoded protein: CASSVARTGMNYGYTF.

The rearrangement links TRBV5-6 to TRBJ1-2; 9 nucleotides match TRBD1. This CDR3 has 14 amino acids. V gave up 4 bases and J gave up 3 bases; unmatched junction bases: 4. CDR1 and CDR2 (germline): SGHDT, YYEEEE. The CDR3 bases are TGTGCCAGCAGCACGGACAGGGGATACTATGGCTACACCTTC. It codes for CASSTDRGYYGYTF.

J is TRBJ2-7 and V is TRBV7-2, with D possibly being TRBD2 (6 bases). The CDR3 is 15 amino acids. Germline CDR1 and CDR2: SGHTA and FQGNSA. V lost 2 bases, J lost 4 bases, and 15 bases lay in between. CDR3 in amino acids: CASSLTNSGYYEQYF. In nucleotides, the CDR3 is TGTGCCAGCAGCTTAACCAATAGCGGATATTACGAGCAGTACTTC.

J is TRBJ2-5 and V is TRBV29-1; D possibly corresponds to TRBD2 (7 bases). Germline V gene lookup returns CDR1 SQVTM and CDR2 ANQGSEA. The CDR3 contains 14 residues. V dropped 8 bases and J dropped 1 base, with 17 bases sitting between them. The CDR3 region is CSSIWGGAQETQYF. Written as DNA, the CDR3 is TGCAGCTCCATCTGGGGGGGGGCCCAAGAGACCCAGTACTTC.

This chain uses TRBV11-3 with TRBJ2-1; TRBD2 aligns across 8 bases. CDR1 SGHNT and CDR2 YENEEA come from the germline V gene. The CDR3 is made up of 17 amino acids. Germline trimming cut 3 bases from V and 6 bases from J; bases unmatched to any gene: 13. CDR3 DNA sequence: TGTGCCAGCAGCTTGACTACCTTCGCGGGGGGCTCCAATGAGCAGTTCTTC. Protein product: CASSLTTFAGGSNEQFF. Looking up the rest from reference TRBV11-3 and TRBJ2-1 gives the full variable domain: EAGVVQSPRYKIIEKKQPVAFWCNPISGHNTLYWYLQNLGQGPELLIRYENEEAVDDSQLPKDRFSAERLKGVDSTLKIQPAELGDSAVYLCASSLTTFAGGSNEQFFGPGTRLTVL.

The V gene is TRBV9, the J gene TRBJ1-5; tentative D call: TRBD1 (5 bases). The V gene lost 0 bases and the J gene lost 0 bases, with 34 bases spanning the gap. CDR1 SGDLS and CDR2 YYNGEE come from the germline V gene. CDR3 length: 24 amino acids. For the CDR3, the DNA is TGTGCCAGCAGCGTAGGAGAAAGATGGAGAAGGGAGGTTAGAGGGACGGATAGCAATCAGCCCCAGCATTTT. This sequence encodes CASSVGERWRREVRGTDSNQPQHF.

V gene TRBV7-2 combines with J gene TRBJ2-7; unclear D gene. There are 13 residues in the CDR3. Germline values: CDR1 SGHTA, CDR2 FQGNSA. V shed 1 base and J shed 6 bases, with 10 bases lying between them. CDR3: CASSLVNSREQYF. The CDR3 nucleotides read TGTGCCAGCAGCTTAGTTAATTCCCGCGAGCAGTACTTC.

The chain employs TRBV4-2 and TRBJ2-7; 8 bases line up with TRBD2. Germline values: CDR1 LGHNA, CDR2 YNFKEQ. Trimming cost V 4 bases and J 5 bases; bases outside gene matches: 7. CDR3 length: 14 residues. This CDR3 reads CASSPFSGSNEQYF. DNA of the CDR3: TGTGCCAGCAGCCCCTTCAGCGGGAGCAACGAGCAGTACTTC.

The rearrangement joins TRBV7-2 to TRBJ2-1; weak D call: TRBD2 (5 bases). Trimming removed 1 base from V and 6 bases from J, with 13 bases in between. This CDR3 is 15 amino acids long. The germline V gene has CDR1 SGHTA and CDR2 FQGNSA. Written as DNA, the CDR3 is TGTGCCAGCAGCTTAGACTTCCTCCGGGGCAATGAGCAGTTCTTC. Encoded protein: CASSLDFLRGNEQFF.

The rearrangement joins TRBV18 to TRBJ1-5; no firm D call. CDR3 length equals 14 residues. V lost 3 bases to trimming and J lost 0 bases, with 6 bases between them. Germline-derived CDR1 and CDR2 are KGHSH and LQKENI. CDR3 DNA: TGTGCCAGCTCACCCGGGTATAGCAATCAGCCCCAGCATTTT. It codes for CASSPGYSNQPQHF.

The chain joins TRBV2 to TRBJ2-2, with 8 positions matching TRBD1. From germline, CDR1 is SNHLY and CDR2 FYNNEI. V dropped 10 bases and J dropped 5; count of bases not matched to a gene: 12. The CDR3 length is 15 residues. CDR3 in DNA: TGTGCCATACCTAGGGACAGGATGTTTACCGGGGAGCTGTTTTTT. It yields the protein CAIPRDRMFTGELFF.

CDR3 sequence reads: CSSWGSAGGHETQYF. As DNA, the CDR3 is TGCAGCTCGTGGGGGTCAGCGGGGGGCCACGAGACCCAGTACTTC. The V call is TRBV29-1, the J call TRBJ2-5; TRBD2 matches at 9 bases. Germline CDR1 is SQVTM and CDR2 is ANQGSEA. The CDR3 has 15 residues. The J segment lost 5 bases and the V segment lost 8 bases, leaving 15 bases of the junction unmatched.

The chain uses TRBV2 and TRBJ2-3; possible D gene TRBD1, 6 bases. V was cut by 3 bases and J by 2 bases, with 15 bases left in between. This CDR3 has 16 amino acids. The germline gives CDR1 SNHLY, CDR2 FYNNEI. The CDR3 loop reads CASSDTNSGVTDTQYF. For the CDR3, the DNA is TGTGCCAGCAGTGATACTAACTCAGGGGTCACAGATACGCAGTATTTT.

This clone came up once. The chain couples TRBV5-8 to TRBJ1-6; 12 bases are shared with TRBD1. V dropped 3 bases and J dropped 7; count of bases not matched to a gene: 11. Germline CDR1 SGHTS, CDR2 YDEGEE. This CDR3 region has 18 residues. CDR3 protein: CASSSGTGGPGTNSPLHF. In DNA, the CDR3 is TGTGCCAGCAGCTCGGGGACAGGGGGCCCCGGGACGAATTCACCCCTCCACTTT.